Here is one TCR beta chain with its context. TCRdb fed the reads into MiXCR, producing one record per CDR3 protein. The sample yields nearly 450,000 distinct CDR3 sequences, approximately 30% seen once. The CDR3 has 13 residues. The ends were cut back, 4 bases at V and 6 bases at J, with 9 bases in the middle. Germline V gives CDR1 SGHNT, CDR2 YENEEA. This sample stems from a study of T cell repertoires in cytomegalovirus infection. The J gene is TRBJ2-2, the V gene TRBV11-3; D could derive from TRBD1 or TRBD2 (5 bases each). The sample taken for sequencing was PBMCs. The sequence was obtained from a human donor in good health (CMV status not recorded). Some clones in this sample may be carry-over from other donors' samples. The CDR3 DNA reads TGTGCCAGCAGCTCCGGGGCTCCCGGGGAGCTGTTTTTT. Amino acids: CASSSGAPGELFF.